The 9 T cell receptor beta chains below were found in one sample sequenced in a study of T cell repertoires in cytomegalovirus infection. TCRdb ran MiXCR on the reads and lists one entry per CDR3 protein. The table shows about 530,000 distinct CDR3 sequences, with approximately 26% occurring only once. Input material: PBMCs. Receptors originate from a human donor in good health (CMV status not recorded). Some clones in this sample may be carry-over from other donors' samples.

Here the CDR3 reads CASIRAGGHTGELFF. CDR3 coding DNA: TGTGCCAGCATTCGAGCGGGAGGGCATACCGGGGAGCTGTTTTTT. The chain joins TRBV6-1 to TRBJ2-2; 10 bases are shared with TRBD2. Per germline, CDR1 MNHNS and CDR2 SASEGT. The CDR3 runs 15 residues. V lost 7 bases and J lost 5; bases outside the gene matches: 7.

This clonotype occurred a few times. The chain carries TRBV6-2 or TRBV6-3 and TRBJ1-6; D call uncertain. From germline, CDR1 is MNHEY and CDR2 SVGEGT. V was shortened by 7 bases and J by 10 bases, with 17 bases between the two germline ends. CDR3 length: 14 residues. The CDR3: CASTLSSLRSPLHF. CDR3 bases: TGTGCCAGCACTTTATCATCCCTCCGGTCACCCCTCCACTTT.

The V and J genes are TRBV11-2 and TRBJ2-1; 8 nucleotides align to TRBD1. Germline V CDR1 and CDR2: SGHAT, FQNNGV. Unmatched junction bases numbered 7, after V lost 5 bases and J lost 7 bases. This CDR3 contains 14 residues. Here the CDR3 reads CASSAIQGVNEQFF. CDR3 DNA: TGTGCCAGCAGCGCTATACAGGGGGTAAATGAGCAGTTCTTC.

This chain links TRBV6-1 with TRBJ2-5; TRBD2 matches at 12 bases. With 5 bases clipped from V and 3 bases from J, the junction kept 4 bases outside the gene matches. CDR3 length equals 15 residues. Germline V lookup: CDR1 MNHNS, CDR2 SASEGT. The CDR3 nucleotides are TGTGCCAGCAGTCCCTGGACTAGCGGGAAAGAGACCCAGTACTTC. It codes for CASSPWTSGKETQYF.

This clonotype was counted only a few times. The chain joins TRBV2 to TRBJ1-2; D unclear. This CDR3 comprises 14 residues. The V gene lost 6 bases and the J gene lost 1 base, with 12 bases spanning the gap. Germline values: CDR1 SNHLY, CDR2 FYNNEI. The CDR3, as DNA: TGTGCCAGCAGACGAAGGGTGGATAACTATGGCTACACCTTC. This translates into CASRRRVDNYGYTF.

This clonotype turned up a few times. V and J are TRBV7-9 and TRBJ1-6; D perhaps matches TRBD1 (5 bases). V was trimmed by 5 bases and J by 4 bases, leaving 12 bases between them. This CDR3 is built from 15 residues. CDR1 SEHNR and CDR2 FQNEAQ come from the germline V gene (reference sequence). CDR3 bases: TGTGCCAGCAGCCCGGGGACGGTGTATAATTCACCCCTCCACTTT. Protein product: CASSPGTVYNSPLHF.

V usage is TRBV7-6 and J usage is TRBJ2-1; D might be TRBD2 (6 bases). V was cut by 7 bases and J by 9 bases, with 19 bases left in between. The CDR3 is 14 amino acids. Germline lookup yields CDR1 SGHVS and CDR2 FNYEAQ. CDR3 nucleotides: TGTGCCAGCAATAATCCGGGAGTCACGGGTGAGCAGTTCTTC. It yields the protein CASNNPGVTGEQFF. The full variable domain, in which reference TRBV7-6 and TRBJ2-1 provide the parts outside the CDR3, is GAGVSQSPRYKVTKRGQDVALRCDPISGHVSLYWYRQALGQGPEFLTYFNYEAQQDKSGLPNDRFSAERPEGSISTLTIQRTEQRDSAMYRCASNNPGVTGEQFFGPGTRLTVL.

V and J are TRBV7-7 and TRBJ2-7, with 10 bases fitting TRBD2. The CDR3 has 15 amino acids. CDR1 SSHAT and CDR2 FNYEAQ come from the germline V gene (reference sequence). CDR3 amino acids: CASSRIGLADLEQYV. CDR3 nucleotide sequence: TGTGCTAGCAGCCGAATCGGACTAGCGGATCTCGAGCAGTACGTC.

This clonotype occurred a few times. This chain links TRBV7-2 with TRBJ2-2, with 9 bases lining up with TRBD2. CDR1 is SGHTA, CDR2 FQGNSA, per germline. The CDR3 extends over 16 amino acids. V was clipped by 5 bases and J by 1 base; unmatched bases: 5. CDR3 nucleotide sequence: TGTGCCAGCAGCCTTAAAGCGGGAGGGAACACCGGGGAGCTGTTTTTT. Its protein is CASSLKAGGNTGELFF.